The source of this TCR beta chain is a study of regulatory T cells in long-lasting Graves disease. The ends were cut back, 5 bases at V and 0 bases at J, with 14 bases in the middle. Germline V gives CDR1 SGHRS, CDR2 YFSETQ. The CDR3 has 15 amino acids. Study-wide results and limits: TRBV28, TRBJ1-2 and TRBJ2-5 were favored in persistent disease. Not thyroid tissue but only peripheral blood was studied.

Turning to this clonotype: What it recognizes is unknown.

Sample time point: newly diagnosed GD, antithyroid drugs for less than 3 months. TCR sequences were obtained from RNA taken from PBMCs. The TCR beta library used iRepertoire HTBI primers with Arm-PCR amplification of CDR3. In TCRdb, the multiplex PCR reads were re-called with MiXCR into one record per CDR3 protein. The data show roughly 610,000 distinct CDR3 sequences, with about 15% seen just once and approximately 20% held by the top ten. These data also featured in a second study, about T cells in Graves' hyperthyroidism and ophthalmopathy.

The sequenced sample was peripheral blood mononuclear cells (PBMCs), obtained at new diagnosis, from a patient treated with antithyroid drugs. This clonotype was obtained from a woman aged 25 to 39 with Graves disease. V gene TRBV5-1 combines with J gene TRBJ1-1; tentatively, D is TRBD1 (6 bases). CDR3 nucleotide sequence: TGCGCCAGCAGGGATGGACAGAGCATGAACACTGAAGCTTTCTTT. Protein: CASRDGQSMNTEAFF.